This TCR beta chain was recovered during a study of T cell responses to AZD1222 COVID-19 vaccine. Trimming pared 2 bases from V and 4 bases from J, leaving 14 bases between. CDR1 is MNHNY, CDR2 SVGAGI, per germline (reference sequence). This CDR3 is 15 amino acids long. Measured with immunoSEQ multiplex PCR; TCRdb has only the in-frame clones, and not every one. This table has 130,000 to 150,000 clones, approximately 90% appearing once. J is TRBJ1-2 and V is TRBV6-6, with D unresolved. This clonotype was sampled from an adult in good health. Sequences were derived from peripheral blood, sampled on day 0 of AZD1222 vaccination. This CDR3 is CASSYESYRTYGYTF. DNA of the CDR3: TGTGCCAGCAGTTACGAGTCCTACAGAACCTATGGCTACACCTTC.